Each of the 21 T cell receptor beta chains below was sequenced from the same sample in a study of cytomegalovirus exposure and HLA in healthy donors. Clones were sequenced by immunoSEQ multiplex PCR, and TCRdb holds only the in-frame ones, with some missing. The data contain approximately 120,000 clones, roughly 94% of them seen just once; the ten biggest clones take up approximately 1.2%. The sequenced material came from PBMCs. These receptors came from a woman younger than 30 in good health and CMV-seronegative.

This clone has a single count. The rearrangement links TRBV21-1 to TRBJ2-1; the table's D call of TRBD2 was not tested on the DNA. TRBV21-1 has pseudogene status. The CDR3 spans 16 residues. CDR3 amino acids: CASSKLRSERSNEQFF. CDR3 nucleotides: TGTGCCAGCAGCAAGCTTAGGAGCGAGCGGAGCAATGAGCAGTTCTTC.

The rearrangement links TRBV19 to TRBJ1-2, with 8 bases that match TRBD1. The CDR3 consists of 13 residues. Germline CDR1 LNHDA, CDR2 SQIVND (reference sequence). J was trimmed by 4 bases and V by 5 bases; bases with no gene match: 3. The CDR3 here is CASSDRGSYGYTF. Here the CDR3 DNA reads TGTGCCAGTAGTGACAGGGGAAGCTATGGCTACACCTTC.

The rearrangement links TRBV18 to TRBJ2-3, with 7 bases identical to TRBD2. After removal of 4 bases from V and 4 bases from J, the junction contained 5 bases not matched to a gene. The CDR3 consists of 14 residues. Germline CDR1 and CDR2: KGHSH and LQKENI. The CDR3 sequence: CASSREGPPDTQYF. The CDR3 region has the DNA TGTGCCAGCTCACGGGAGGGTCCCCCAGATACGCAGTATTTT.

In its sample, this clone was seen once. The chain recombines TRBV5-1 with TRBJ2-1; 9 positions match TRBD2. V lost 5 bases, J lost 9 bases, and 12 bases stayed unmatched. The germline CDR1 and CDR2 sequences are SGHRS and YFSETQ. The CDR3 runs 15 residues. CDR3 sequence reads: CASRVSGSGLGEQFF. The CDR3 coding sequence is TGCGCCAGCAGGGTTAGCGGGAGTGGGTTGGGTGAGCAGTTCTTC.

This clone was detected once. V is TRBV6-5 and J is TRBJ2-2; the match to TRBD1 covers 7 bases. Germline V gives CDR1 MNHEY, CDR2 SVGAGI. V shed 0 bases, J shed 7 bases, and the junction held 2 bases outside the gene matches. The CDR3 covers 14 residues. The CDR3 bases are TGTGCCAGCAGTTACTCGACAGGGAACGGGGAGCTGTTTTTT. Translated: CASSYSTGNGELFF.

The rearrangement links TRBV4-1 to TRBJ1-4; D is unclear. Per germline, CDR1 MGHRA and CDR2 YSYEKL. This CDR3 region has 16 residues. V lost 0 bases to trimming and J lost 0 bases, with 8 bases between them. In DNA form, the CDR3 reads TGCGCCAGCAGCCAAGAATCCCCGTCAACTAATGAAAAACTGTTTTTT. Amino acids: CASSQESPSTNEKLFF.

This rearrangement joins TRBV6-1 to TRBJ2-7; weak D call: TRBD1 (7 bases). Germline-derived CDR1 and CDR2 are MNHNS and SASEGT. V was pared by 11 bases and J by 3 bases, with 17 bases between. This CDR3 is 13 amino acids long. CDR3 protein: CAGGTALYYEQYF. The CDR3 region has the DNA TGTGCCGGAGGGACAGCCCTATACTACGAGCAGTACTTC.

This chain joins TRBV30 and TRBJ1-6; weak D call: TRBD1 (5 bases). Trimming took off 3 bases at V and 13 bases at J, with 22 bases between the two ends. CDR1 is GTSNPN, CDR2 SVGIG, per germline (reference sequence). The CDR3 has 15 residues. The CDR3: CAWSPGLAGRAPLHF. CDR3 coding DNA: TGTGCCTGGAGCCCTGGCCTGGCAGGGCGAGCGCCCCTCCACTTT.

The V call is TRBV7-9, the J call TRBJ1-2, with D unresolved. V was trimmed by 3 bases and J by 6 bases, leaving 11 bases between them. The CDR3 covers 13 residues. CDR1 and CDR2 (germline): SEHNR, FQNEAQ (reference sequence). CDR3 sequence reads: CASSFPGVDGYTF. Here the CDR3 DNA reads TGTGCCAGCAGCTTCCCGGGTGTTGATGGCTACACCTTC.

The gene calls are TRBV7-2 and TRBJ2-7; 7 bases are shared with TRBD1. This CDR3 has 13 amino acids. The germline gives CDR1 SGHTA, CDR2 FQGNSA. J lost 3 bases, V lost 5 bases, and 4 bases had no gene match. The chain's CDR3 is CASSLGQFYEQYF. The DNA of the CDR3 is TGTGCCAGCAGCCTGGGACAGTTCTACGAGCAGTACTTC.

The V and J genes are TRBV19 and TRBJ1-1; maybe TRBD1 (6 bases). This CDR3 contains 13 residues. The V end was cut by 5 bases, the J end by 3 bases, with 10 bases between. Germline V gene data show CDR1 as LNHDA and CDR2 as SQIVND (reference sequence). The DNA of the CDR3 is TGTGCCAGTAGTCCAGCAGGGGACACTGAAGCTTTCTTT. It encodes CASSPAGDTEAFF.

The chain has TRBV29-1 and TRBJ2-2, with D perhaps matching TRBD2 (7 bases). Germline CDR1 is SQVTM and CDR2 is ANQGSEA. The V gene lost 5 bases and the J gene lost 1 base, with 20 bases spanning the gap. The CDR3 is 17 amino acids. The CDR3 here is CSVREGGDSGNTGELFF. For the CDR3, the DNA is TGCAGCGTTCGGGAAGGGGGGGATTCTGGGAACACCGGGGAGCTGTTTTTT.

The V gene is TRBV19, the J gene TRBJ2-7; 7 nucleotides match TRBD2. Looked up from germline, CDR1 is LNHDA and CDR2 is SQIVND (reference sequence). The CDR3 is made up of 15 amino acids. V shed 1 base and J 5 bases; nucleotides not matched to a gene: 8. The CDR3 DNA reads as TGTGCCAGTAGTATAGTTCCTAGCGGTACCCACGAGCAGTACTTC. Translated, it gives CASSIVPSGTHEQYF.

The chain combines TRBV29-1 with TRBJ2-7, with 7 positions matching TRBD2. From germline, CDR1 is SQVTM and CDR2 ANQGSEA. This CDR3 region has 13 residues. J was trimmed by 5 bases and V by 7 bases; bases with no gene match: 11. This chain's CDR3 is CSGRWGGENEQYF. CDR3 bases: TGCAGCGGGAGATGGGGGGGAGAGAACGAGCAGTACTTC.

The V gene is TRBV5-6, the J gene TRBJ2-3; D call uncertain. Trimming shortened V by 2 bases and J by 6 bases, and 13 bases separated the two germline ends. The CDR3 has 14 amino acids. In germline, CDR1 is SGHDT, CDR2 YYEEEE. The CDR3 DNA follows: TGTGCCAGCAGCTTACAGAATCTTCCCGATACGCAGTATTTT. Amino acid sequence: CASSLQNLPDTQYF.

The chain uses TRBV4-1 and TRBJ2-7; 8 positions agree with TRBD1. The CDR3 contains 16 residues. The V gene's germline CDR1 is MGHRA and CDR2 YSYEKL. With 2 bases clipped from V and 2 bases from J, the junction kept 8 bases outside the gene matches. The CDR3 nucleotides read TGCGCCAGCAGCCAACCTAGGGACAGGCCCCCCTACGAGCAGTACTTC. Amino acids: CASSQPRDRPPYEQYF.

J is TRBJ1-6 and V is TRBV15; TRBD1 aligns across 8 bases. The CDR3 is made up of 14 amino acids. Trimming removed 3 bases from V and 9 bases from J; junction bases left unmatched: 4. Germline values: CDR1 LNHNV, CDR2 YYDKDF (reference sequence). In DNA, the CDR3 is TGTGCCACCAGCAGGACAGGGGTTTTTTCACCCCTCCACTTT. This gives the protein CATSRTGVFSPLHF.

This chain connects TRBV5-1 to TRBJ2-5; D may be TRBD2 (6 bases). Trimming pared 5 bases from V and 6 bases from J, leaving 17 bases between. Per the germline V gene, CDR1 is SGHRS and CDR2 is YFSETQ. This CDR3 contains 14 residues. The CDR3 region is CASSLTSESKTQYF. In DNA, the CDR3 is TGCGCCAGCAGTCTGACTAGTGAGTCAAAGACCCAGTACTTC.

The genes are TRBV9 and TRBJ2-3; 7 bases match TRBD2. This CDR3 has 17 residues. Germline CDR1 and CDR2: SGDLS and YYNGEE. With 2 bases clipped from V and 2 bases from J, the junction kept 11 bases outside the gene matches. In DNA form, the CDR3 reads TGTGCCAGCAGCGTCCAAAGGAGCCTAGCGGACACAGATACGCAGTATTTT. Its protein is CASSVQRSLADTDTQYF.

This chain links TRBV5-6 with TRBJ1-1; 9 positions match TRBD1. CDR3 length: 13 residues. Trimming took 3 bases from V and 11 from J; bases not matched to a gene: 8. The germline V gene has CDR1 SGHDT and CDR2 YYEEEE. The CDR3 DNA sequence: TGTGCCAGCAGCTACGGGACAGGGACAGTGGCTTTCTTT. It specifies CASSYGTGTVAFF.

The J gene is TRBJ2-1, the V gene TRBV30; TRBD2 agrees at 11 bases. There are 14 residues in the CDR3. CDR1 and CDR2 from the germline V gene are GTSNPN and SVGIG (reference sequence). With 5 bases clipped from V and 6 bases from J, the junction kept 6 bases outside the gene matches. The CDR3 nucleotides read TGTGCCTGGGCCGGGACTAGCGGTATCAATGAGCAGTTCTTC. Protein: CAWAGTSGINEQFF.